The source of this T cell receptor beta chain is a study of T cell changes during pregnancy in multiple sclerosis. Profiled with immunoSEQ multiplex PCR; TCRdb holds only in-frame clones, not every one. Of just under 70,000 clones listed, 91% are singletons. The material was peripheral blood, obtained in the second trimester of pregnancy. The sequence was obtained from a female donor with multiple sclerosis, enrolled in a pregnancy study.

CDR3 in DNA: TGTGCCAGCAGGCGGAGGGAGGATCAGCCCCAGCATTTT. Amino acid sequence: CASRRREDQPQHF. The chain uses TRBV2 and TRBJ1-5, with D hard to call. This CDR3 has 13 residues. CDR1 and CDR2 from the germline V gene are SNHLY and FYNNEI. With 6 bases removed from V and 5 bases from J, the gap between germline ends came to 11 bases.